The subject of this entry is one T cell receptor beta chain. The antigen remains unidentified. The data stem from a study of T cell responses to AZD1222 COVID-19 vaccine. Study details: Pooled in the analysis were second doses at about 4 or about 12 weeks.

The V gene's germline CDR1 is LGHDT and CDR2 YNNKEL (reference sequence). This CDR3 contains 13 residues. V dropped 4 bases and J dropped 4 bases, with 10 bases sitting between them. Produced via immunoSEQ multiplex PCR; TCRdb's table is partial and in-frame only. The data show 150,000 or so clones, about nine tenths seen once. Notes on the study in general: Unmutated variant regions are reportedly targeted by nearly half of spike-specific TCRs. Vaccine-associated CD4 TCRs ranged over spike, dominating at 160-218 and 743-854. Repertoires were obtained only post-peak T cell response.

This chain joins TRBV3-1 (or the pseudogene TRBV3-2) and TRBJ1-2; D remains ambiguous. This sequence was found in an adult in good health. The sample in question was peripheral blood, obtained on day 0 of AZD1222 vaccination. CDR3 nucleotides: TGTGCCAGCAGCCGGGAGGAATTCTATGGCTACACCTTC. Its protein product is CASSREEFYGYTF.